The 28 T cell receptor beta chains reported below all come from one sample, sequenced in a study of T cell changes during pregnancy in multiple sclerosis. Assay used: immunoSEQ multiplex PCR; TCRdb lists only in-frame clones, some missing. The sample yields some 17,000 clones, around 97% seen once. Sequencing used peripheral blood, obtained in the third trimester of pregnancy. All receptors derive from a female donor with multiple sclerosis, enrolled in a pregnancy study.

This chain links TRBV5-5 with TRBJ2-7; 7 nucleotides agree with TRBD1. Germline V gives CDR1 SGHKS, CDR2 YYEKEE (reference sequence). V lost 4 bases to trimming and J lost 1 base; unmatched junction nucleotides: 5. CDR3 length equals 14 residues. Written as DNA, the CDR3 is TGTGCCAGCAGCCGCGACAGGGTTTCCTACGAGCAGTACTTC. Amino acid sequence: CASSRDRVSYEQYF.

The chain couples TRBV29-1 to TRBJ1-3; D perhaps matches TRBD1 (5 bases). V gave up 5 bases and J gave up 0 bases, with 8 bases separating them. Germline CDR1 SQVTM, CDR2 ANQGSEA. The CDR3 is 13 residues long. The CDR3 coding sequence is TGCAGCGTTACAGGCCCCTCTGGAAACACCATATATTTT. Translating gives CSVTGPSGNTIYF.

The table lists this clone with a few counts. This chain links TRBV28 with TRBJ2-7; TRBD1 aligns across 8 bases. The trim removed 6 bases at V and 4 bases at J, leaving 11 bases unmatched. The CDR3 has 15 amino acids. Per germline, CDR1 MDHEN and CDR2 SYDVKM. CDR3 loop: CASRGSGTGSYEQYF. In DNA form, the CDR3 reads TGTGCCAGCAGAGGGTCCGGGACAGGAAGTTACGAGCAGTACTTC.

The CDR3 loop is CASSPPGQGADGRIVAKNIQYF. CDR3 sequence (DNA): TGTGCCAGCAGCCCACCGGGACAGGGGGCGGACGGTCGTATCGTAGCCAAAAACATTCAGTACTTC. This chain links TRBV4-2 with TRBJ2-4; 12 bases agree with TRBD1. The J segment lost 0 bases and the V segment lost 4 bases, leaving 19 bases of the junction unmatched. The CDR3 totals 22 residues. Germline CDR1 reads LGHNA; CDR2 reads YNFKEQ.

The chain carries TRBV5-1 and TRBJ1-2; D is unresolved. V shed 5 bases and J shed 4 bases, with 18 bases lying between them. Germline CDR1 is SGHRS and CDR2 is YFSETQ. The length of the CDR3 is 15 residues. CDR3 region: CASSPADGVSYGYTF. The DNA for the CDR3 is TGCGCCAGCAGTCCTGCCGACGGAGTCTCCTATGGCTACACCTTC.

This chain uses TRBV4-1 with TRBJ2-7, with D possibly matching TRBD2 (6 bases). V lost 3 bases and J 7 bases, leaving 19 bases between the germline ends. The CDR3 is made up of 15 amino acids. CDR1 is MGHRA and CDR2 is YSYEKL in the germline V gene. The CDR3 DNA sequence: TGCGCCAGCAGCCAGGAGCCCCCCAGGGAGGATGAGCAGTACTTC. Translating gives CASSQEPPREDEQYF.

This rearrangement joins TRBV6-1 to TRBJ2-1, with D perhaps matching TRBD1 (5 bases). CDR1 is MNHNS, CDR2 SASEGT, per germline. Trimming removed 5 bases at V and 4 bases at J, with 15 bases between. There are 15 residues in the CDR3. This chain's CDR3 is CASSSDSGRYNEQFF. In nucleotides, the CDR3 is TGTGCCAGCAGTTCTGACTCAGGGCGGTACAATGAGCAGTTCTTC.

J is TRBJ2-1 and V is TRBV6-1; 7 bases are a match to TRBD2. CDR3 length equals 15 residues. Unmatched junction bases numbered 7, after V lost 8 bases and J lost 0 bases. The germline V gene encodes CDR1 MNHNS and CDR2 SASEGT. CDR3 DNA sequence: TGTGCCAGCCGGGGGGTCTTTAGCTCCTACAATGAGCAGTTCTTC. This encodes CASRGVFSSYNEQFF.

The V call is TRBV5-4, the J call TRBJ2-2; D perhaps matches TRBD1 (5 bases). The V gene's germline CDR1 is SGHNT and CDR2 YYREEE (reference sequence). This CDR3 spans 15 amino acids. Trimming removed 3 bases from V and 4 bases from J, with 13 bases in between. DNA for the CDR3: TGTGCCAGCAGCTCCTCCGTGGGGCCCACCGGGGAGCTGTTTTTT. Protein sequence: CASSSSVGPTGELFF.

The chain is built from TRBV9 and TRBJ1-4; 8 bases are a match to TRBD1. CDR3 length: 17 residues. Germline CDR1 and CDR2: SGDLS and YYNGEE. V was pared by 0 bases and J by 9 bases, with 13 bases of the junction left unmatched. The CDR3 nucleotides are TGTGCCAGCAGCGTAGAGGGACAGGCATACCACGGGCAAAAACTGTTTTTT. It is translated as CASSVEGQAYHGQKLFF. The entire variable domain, with the rest obtained from reference TRBV9 and TRBJ1-4, is as follows: DSGVTQTPKHLITATGQRVTLRCSPRSGDLSVYWYQQSLDQGLQFLIQYYNGEERAKGNILERFSAQQFPDLHSELNLSSLELGDSALYFCASSVEGQAYHGQKLFFGSGTQLSVL.

The genes are TRBV19 and TRBJ2-5; tentative D call: TRBD2 (7 bases). Germline V CDR1 and CDR2: LNHDA, SQIVND (reference sequence). V was cut by 1 base and J by 5 bases, with 11 bases left in between. The CDR3 contains 14 residues. The CDR3 loop is CASSIGGRGETQYF. The CDR3 DNA reads as TGTGCCAGTAGTATAGGTGGGAGGGGGGAGACCCAGTACTTC.

The table lists this clone with a count of one. V usage is TRBV13 and J usage is TRBJ2-2, with 12 positions matching TRBD2. Germline V gives CDR1 PRHDT, CDR2 FYEKMQ (reference sequence). The CDR3 length is 16 residues. The trim removed 5 bases at V and 1 base at J, leaving 2 bases unmatched. The DNA of the CDR3 is TGTGCCAGCAGCCGGACTAGCGGGAAGAACACCGGGGAGCTGTTTTTT. This encodes CASSRTSGKNTGELFF.

CDR3 sequence: CASAYQDTYNEQFF. In nucleotides, the CDR3 is TGTGCCAGCGCCTACCAGGATACCTACAATGAGCAGTTCTTC. The gene calls are TRBV27 and TRBJ2-1; D remains ambiguous. This CDR3 is built from 14 residues. Trimming shortened V by 8 bases and J by 2 bases, and 13 bases separated the two germline ends. CDR1 is MNHEY and CDR2 is SMNVEV in the germline V gene (reference sequence).

The rearrangement uses TRBV19 and TRBJ2-6; TRBD1 agrees at 12 bases. This CDR3 contains 17 residues. Trimming took 3 bases from V and 3 from J; bases not matched to a gene: 3. In germline, CDR1 is LNHDA, CDR2 SQIVND (reference sequence). The CDR3 spells CASSIRDRGRGANVLTF. The CDR3 coding sequence is TGTGCCAGTAGTATCCGGGACAGGGGGCGTGGGGCCAACGTCCTGACTTTC.

The V gene is TRBV5-1, the J gene TRBJ2-3; TRBD2 matches at 10 bases. V gave up 4 bases and J gave up 2 bases; unmatched junction bases: 10. The germline V gene encodes CDR1 SGHRS and CDR2 YFSETQ. CDR3 length: 17 residues. Here the CDR3 reads CASSPGLAATFTDTQYF. CDR3 DNA: TGCGCCAGCAGCCCCGGACTAGCGGCCACTTTCACAGATACGCAGTATTTT.

The J gene is TRBJ2-5, the V gene TRBV2; the D is unclear. CDR1 SNHLY and CDR2 FYNNEI come from the germline V gene. This CDR3 has 12 residues. Trimming took off 6 bases at V and 5 bases at J, with 10 bases between the two ends. The CDR3 region is CASSRNRETQYF. The CDR3 region has the DNA TGTGCCAGCAGCCGAAACCGGGAGACCCAGTACTTC.

The chain is built from TRBV4-3 and TRBJ1-1; 7 bases match TRBD1. Germline assignment: CDR1 LGHNA and CDR2 YSLEER. The CDR3 runs 15 residues. The trim removed 0 bases at V and 1 base at J, leaving 2 bases unmatched. CDR3 region: CASSQDRDRNTEAFF. The CDR3, as DNA: TGCGCCAGCAGCCAAGATCGGGACAGGAACACTGAAGCTTTCTTT.

The chain couples TRBV29-1 to TRBJ2-5; 9 bases fit TRBD1. The germline V gene encodes CDR1 SQVTM and CDR2 ANQGSEA. V was pared by 4 bases and J by 3 bases, with 6 bases of the junction left unmatched. The CDR3 has 14 residues. CDR3 sequence reads: CSVVVGQGKETQYF. The CDR3 DNA sequence: TGCAGCGTTGTGGTCGGACAGGGGAAAGAGACCCAGTACTTC. The whole variable domain, filled in from reference TRBV29-1 and TRBJ2-5, reads SAVISQKPSRDICQRGTSLTIQCQVDSQVTMMFWYRQQPGQSLTLIATANQGSEATYESGFVIDKFPISRPNLTFSTLTVSNMSPEDSSIYLCSVVVGQGKETQYFGPGTRLLVL.

As DNA, the CDR3 is TGCGCCAGCAGCTTGGCGGGTCTAAACACCGGGGAGCTGTTTTTT. Protein: CASSLAGLNTGELFF. The chain has TRBV5-1 and TRBJ2-2; D is unresolved. The CDR3 loop spans 15 amino acids. The germline CDR1 and CDR2 sequences are SGHRS and YFSETQ. Trimming pared 0 bases from V and 2 bases from J, leaving 8 bases between.

V gene TRBV6-1 combines with J gene TRBJ2-5, with a possible D match to TRBD1 (6 bases). Germline V CDR1 and CDR2: MNHNS, SASEGT. V was clipped by 3 bases and J by 4 bases, with 15 bases between them. This CDR3 spans 15 amino acids. The CDR3 DNA reads TGTGCCAGCAGTGATACTCACAGGGTCTCAGAGACCCAGTACTTC. This codes for CASSDTHRVSETQYF.

The rearrangement links TRBV11-2 to TRBJ1-1, with D perhaps TRBD1 (5 bases). Germline-derived CDR1 and CDR2 are SGHAT and FQNNGV. This CDR3 has 15 residues. Trimming removed 5 bases at V and 0 bases at J, with 13 bases between. In DNA, the CDR3 is TGTGCCAGCAGCCCAGGGTTGCTCATGAACACTGAAGCTTTCTTT. It translates to CASSPGLLMNTEAFF.

The chain employs TRBV2 and TRBJ1-1, with D unclear. This CDR3 has 14 amino acids. Germline CDR1 reads SNHLY; CDR2 reads FYNNEI. V was clipped by 1 base and J by 5 bases, with 11 bases between them. The CDR3 DNA is TGTGCCAGCAGTGAAGAGGGAGGCAGAACTGAAGCTTTCTTT. Protein sequence: CASSEEGGRTEAFF.

This sequence joins TRBV11-1 and TRBJ2-3, with 11 bases lining up with TRBD2. The CDR3 is made up of 16 amino acids. Germline V gene data show CDR1 as SGHAT and CDR2 as FQDESV (reference sequence). The ends lost 4 bases at V and 5 bases at J; junction bases unmatched: 8. DNA for the CDR3: TGTGCCAGCAGCTCTCCGGTAGCGGGAGGGGGAGATACGCAGTATTTT. This sequence encodes CASSSPVAGGGDTQYF.

The V and J genes are TRBV27 and TRBJ1-2, with 10 bases aligning to TRBD1. With V trimmed by 2 bases and J by 0 bases, 9 bases remained unmatched. The CDR3 is 18 residues long. Germline values: CDR1 MNHEY, CDR2 SMNVEV (reference sequence). CDR3 sequence: CASSLVPGQGGPNYGYTF. CDR3 nucleotide sequence: TGTGCCAGCAGTTTAGTTCCCGGACAGGGGGGCCCTAACTATGGCTACACCTTC.

V gene TRBV9 combines with J gene TRBJ2-5, with 8 bases matching TRBD2. There are 12 residues in the CDR3. V lost 8 bases and J lost 5; bases outside the gene matches: 5. The germline V gene has CDR1 SGDLS and CDR2 YYNGEE. Written as DNA, the CDR3 is TGTGCCAGAGCGGGGGCTAGGGAGACCCAGTACTTC. It codes for CARAGARETQYF.

The chain combines TRBV4-1 with TRBJ2-7; TRBD2 agrees at 7 bases. CDR3 length: 17 amino acids. Germline assignment: CDR1 MGHRA and CDR2 YSYEKL. The V gene end was trimmed by 0 bases and the J gene end by 1 base; junction bases not matched to a gene: 9. CDR3 amino acids: CASSQDFPGLPSYEQYF. Written as DNA, the CDR3 is TGCGCCAGCAGCCAAGATTTCCCGGGACTACCTTCCTACGAGCAGTACTTC.

V usage is TRBV19 and J usage is TRBJ2-3, with D possibly being TRBD2 (6 bases). V was shortened by 6 bases and J by 2 bases, with 18 bases between the two germline ends. This CDR3 has 16 amino acids. The germline gives CDR1 LNHDA, CDR2 SQIVND (reference sequence). CDR3 protein: CASSPREKGATDTQYF. CDR3 coding DNA: TGTGCCAGTAGCCCCCGGGAGAAGGGCGCCACAGATACGCAGTATTTT. The full variable domain, with the rest looked up from reference TRBV19 and TRBJ2-3, is DGGITQSPKYLFRKEGQNVTLSCEQNLNHDAMYWYRQDPGQGLRLIYYSQIVNDFQKGDIAEGYSVSREKKESFPLTVTSAQKNPTAFYLCASSPREKGATDTQYFGPGTRLTVL.

This chain joins TRBV4-1 and TRBJ2-7; TRBD2 matches at 14 bases. The J segment lost 3 bases and the V segment lost 3 bases, leaving 10 bases of the junction unmatched. Germline assignment: CDR1 MGHRA and CDR2 YSYEKL. This CDR3 is built from 18 residues. The CDR3 reads CASSHRGLAGGLYYEQYF. The CDR3 DNA follows: TGCGCCAGCAGCCACCGCGGACTAGCGGGGGGCCTTTACTACGAGCAGTACTTC.